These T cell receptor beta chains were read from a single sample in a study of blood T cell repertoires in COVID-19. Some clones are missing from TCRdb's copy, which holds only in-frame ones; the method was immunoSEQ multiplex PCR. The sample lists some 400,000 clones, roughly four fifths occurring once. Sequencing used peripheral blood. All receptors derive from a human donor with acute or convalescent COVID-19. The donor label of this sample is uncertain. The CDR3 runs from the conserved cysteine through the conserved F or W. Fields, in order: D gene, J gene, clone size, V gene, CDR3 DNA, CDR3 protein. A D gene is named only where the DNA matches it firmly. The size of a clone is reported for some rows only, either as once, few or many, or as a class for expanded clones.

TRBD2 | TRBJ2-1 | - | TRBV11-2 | TGTGCCAGCAGCCGGACTAGCGGGGCCGAGGGTGAGCAGTTCTTC | CASSRTSGAEGEQFF
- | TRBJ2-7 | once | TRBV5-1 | TGCGCCAGCACTCTAGGGACTCTAGGAGTCTCCTACGAGCAGTACTTC | CASTLGTLGVSYEQYF
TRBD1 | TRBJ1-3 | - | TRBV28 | TGTGCCAGCAGTTCCCCCGGGACAGGGGGCTTTCACACCATATATTTT | CASSSPGTGGFHTIYF
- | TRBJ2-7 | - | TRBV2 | TGTGCCAGCAGTAGACAGGCCTACGAGCAGTACTTC | CASSRQAYEQYF
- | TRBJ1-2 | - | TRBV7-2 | TGTGCCAGCAGCATCAGTGCAAACTATGGCTACACCTTC | CASSISANYGYTF
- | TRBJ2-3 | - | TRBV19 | TGTGCCAGTAGCCCCAGGGTAGATACGCAGTATTTT | CASSPRVDTQYF
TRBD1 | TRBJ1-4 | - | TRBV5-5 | TGTGCCAGCAGCTTGGGGACAGGGACTAATGAAAAACTGTTTTTT | CASSLGTGTNEKLFF
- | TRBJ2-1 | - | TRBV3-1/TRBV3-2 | TGTGCCAGCAGCCAAGAAGGACTACCCTACAATGAGCAGTTCTTC | CASSQEGLPYNEQFF
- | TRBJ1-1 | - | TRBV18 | TGTGCCAGCTCCGTGAACACTGAAGCTTTCTTT | CASSVNTEAFF
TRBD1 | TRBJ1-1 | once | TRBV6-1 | TGTGCCAGCAGTGAAGTTGGGACAGGGTTCACTGAAGCTTTCTTT | CASSEVGTGFTEAFF
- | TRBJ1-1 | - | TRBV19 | TGTGCCAGTGGCTTCCAGGGGATACCTGAAGCTTTCTTT | CASGFQGIPEAFF
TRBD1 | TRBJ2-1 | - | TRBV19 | TGTGCCAGTAGTATGTTCAGGGGGCCAGGCAATGAGCAGTTCTTC | CASSMFRGPGNEQFF
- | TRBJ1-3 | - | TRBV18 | TGTGCCAGCTCACCCACGAGACAGGCGGACACCATATATTTT | CASSPTRQADTIYF
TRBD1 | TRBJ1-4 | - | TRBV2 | TGTGCCAGCAGAGATTCCGGACAGGGTGGAAAACTGTTTTTT | CASRDSGQGGKLFF
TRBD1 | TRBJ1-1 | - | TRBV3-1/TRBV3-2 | TGTGCCAGCAGCCAATGGGACAGGAGCTATTTTGAAGCTTTCTTT | CASSQWDRSYFEAFF
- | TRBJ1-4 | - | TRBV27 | TGTGCCAGCAGTTTTGTACACCAAGAAAAACTGTTTTTT | CASSFVHQEKLFF
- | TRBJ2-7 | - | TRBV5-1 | TGCGCCAGCAGCTTGGAACCCCAGGGGGGCTACGAGCAGTACTTC | CASSLEPQGGYEQYF
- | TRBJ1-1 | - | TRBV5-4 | TGTGCCAGCAGCTTTTATGGAGCTGAAGCTTTCTTT | CASSFYGAEAFF
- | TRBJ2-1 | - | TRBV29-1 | TGCAGCGTCACAGGGTTATCCTACAATGAGCAGTTCTTC | CSVTGLSYNEQFF
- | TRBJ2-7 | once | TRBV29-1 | TGCAGCGTTGAGGTCAGTACCTACGAGCAGTACTTC | CSVEVSTYEQYF
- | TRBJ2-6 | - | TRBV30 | TGTGCCTGGAGTTTACCCCGTGGTAGCTCTGGGGCCAACGTCCTGACTTTC | CAWSLPRGSSGANVLTF
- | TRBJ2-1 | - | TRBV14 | TGTGCCAGCAGCCCTCGCTCAGTTGGGGCCAATGAGCAGTTCTTC | CASSPRSVGANEQFF
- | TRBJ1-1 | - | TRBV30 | TGTGCCTGGGGCAACGGACAGCTGAACACTGAAGCTTTCTTT | CAWGNGQLNTEAFF
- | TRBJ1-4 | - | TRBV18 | TGTGCCAGCTCACTTATACTTGCAACTAATGAAAAACTGTTTTTT | CASSLILATNEKLFF
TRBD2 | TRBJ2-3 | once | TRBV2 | TGTGCCAGCAGGAGGGCGGGAGGCACAGATACGCAGTATTTT | CASRRAGGTDTQYF
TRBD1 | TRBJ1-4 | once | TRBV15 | TGTGCCACCAGCAGAGAGGAGACAGGGACGGTGAAACTGTTTTTT | CATSREETGTVKLFF
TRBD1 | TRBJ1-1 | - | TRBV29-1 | TGCAGCGCCCGACAGGGGGCGAGTGAAGCTTTCTTT | CSARQGASEAFF
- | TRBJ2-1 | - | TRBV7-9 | TGTGCCAGCAGCCCCGCCGGGCTAGGGGTTCCCAATGAGCAGTTCTTC | CASSPAGLGVPNEQFF
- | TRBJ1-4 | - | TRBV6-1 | TGTGCCAGCAGTGACCGGACTAATTGGGCAAGCGCAACTAATGAAAAACTGTTTTTT | CASSDRTNWASATNEKLFF
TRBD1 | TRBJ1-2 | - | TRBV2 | TGTGCCAGCAGTACACAGGGGCGAGCTAACTATGGCTACACCTTC | CASSTQGRANYGYTF
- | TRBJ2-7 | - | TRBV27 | TGTGCCAGCAGTTTATCGCGGGGCCCCCCCTACGAGCAGTACTTC | CASSLSRGPPYEQYF
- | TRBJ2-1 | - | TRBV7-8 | TGTGCCAGCAGCTTAGTAACCAGGGACTTCAATGAGCAGTTCTTC | CASSLVTRDFNEQFF
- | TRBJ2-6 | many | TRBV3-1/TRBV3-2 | TGTGCCAGCAGCCAAGGTCAGGGTACGGGGGCCAACGTCCTGACTTTC | CASSQGQGTGANVLTF
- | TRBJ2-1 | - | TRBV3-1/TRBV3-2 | TGTGCCAGCAGCCAAGATCAGAACCTGCAGTTCTTC | CASSQDQNLQFF
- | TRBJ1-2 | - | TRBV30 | TGTGCCTGGAGTGGGGTTTTTGGGGACTTTGGTAACTATGGCTACACCTTC | CAWSGVFGDFGNYGYTF
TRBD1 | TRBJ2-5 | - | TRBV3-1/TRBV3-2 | TGTGCCAGCAGCCAAGGGGCGACCGGACAGGGGTCGGTGGGCGAGACCCAGTACTTC | CASSQGATGQGSVGETQYF
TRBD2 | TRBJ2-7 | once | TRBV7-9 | TGTGCCAGCAGCTCTAGCGGGTTGCACTACGAGCAGTACTTC | CASSSSGLHYEQYF
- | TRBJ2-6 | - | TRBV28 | TGTGCCAGCAGTCCCGTGGAGGGCTCTGGGGCCAACGTCCTGACTTTC | CASSPVEGSGANVLTF
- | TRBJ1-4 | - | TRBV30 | TGTGCCTGGAGTGGCAGCGGTGGTGGTGAAAAACTGTTTTTT | CAWSGSGGGEKLFF
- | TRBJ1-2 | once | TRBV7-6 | TGTGCCAGCAGCTTAGTTGCGGGGGGGGACTATGGCTACACCTTC | CASSLVAGGDYGYTF